The T cell receptor beta chain described here comes from a study of blood T cells in healthy people across ages. General study points: More naive CD4+ cells and higher diversity were found in long-lived than in aged donors. Naive T cell percentage showed a strong correlation with the diversity of TCR beta. In older individuals, TCR beta diversity per million T cells was lower, falling roughly linearly with age.

Through a sample-barcoded 5' primer and a J-beta primer mix, a second PCR was run for about 7 to 12 cycles. TCRdb reprocessed the 5' RACE reads with MiXCR, giving one entry per CDR3 protein. The data hold about 680,000 distinct CDR3 sequences, with around 45% observed a single time. Researchers report isolating at least 6 million PBMCs per sample. About this clonotype: The antigen is undetermined.

Sequenced material: blood. The sequence came from a woman aged 55-70 years in good health.

The CDR3 loop is CAIFDGKGTQYF. The CDR3 DNA reads TGTGCCATTTTTGACGGGAAAGGGACCCAGTACTTC. The chain carries TRBV10-3 and TRBJ2-5; weak D call: TRBD2 (5 bases). The CDR3 length is 12 residues. The V and J ends lost 9 bases and 7 bases respectively, with 15 bases between them. Per germline, CDR1 ENHRY and CDR2 SYGVKD.